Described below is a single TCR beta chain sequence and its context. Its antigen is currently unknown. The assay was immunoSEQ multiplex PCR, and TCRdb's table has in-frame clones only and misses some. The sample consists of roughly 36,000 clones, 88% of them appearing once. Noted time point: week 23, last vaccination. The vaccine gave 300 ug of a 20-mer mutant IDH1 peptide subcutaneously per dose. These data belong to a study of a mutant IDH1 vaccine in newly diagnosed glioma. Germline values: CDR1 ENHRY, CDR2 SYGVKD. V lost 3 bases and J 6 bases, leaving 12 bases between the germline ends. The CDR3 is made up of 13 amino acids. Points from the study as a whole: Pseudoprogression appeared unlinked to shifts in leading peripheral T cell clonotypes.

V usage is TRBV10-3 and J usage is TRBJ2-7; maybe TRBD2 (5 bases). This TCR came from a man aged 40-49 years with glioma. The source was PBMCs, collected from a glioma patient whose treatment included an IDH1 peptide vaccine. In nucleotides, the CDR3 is TGTGCCATCAGTGAACTGGGAGTGGGCGAGCAGTACTTC. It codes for CAISELGVGEQYF.